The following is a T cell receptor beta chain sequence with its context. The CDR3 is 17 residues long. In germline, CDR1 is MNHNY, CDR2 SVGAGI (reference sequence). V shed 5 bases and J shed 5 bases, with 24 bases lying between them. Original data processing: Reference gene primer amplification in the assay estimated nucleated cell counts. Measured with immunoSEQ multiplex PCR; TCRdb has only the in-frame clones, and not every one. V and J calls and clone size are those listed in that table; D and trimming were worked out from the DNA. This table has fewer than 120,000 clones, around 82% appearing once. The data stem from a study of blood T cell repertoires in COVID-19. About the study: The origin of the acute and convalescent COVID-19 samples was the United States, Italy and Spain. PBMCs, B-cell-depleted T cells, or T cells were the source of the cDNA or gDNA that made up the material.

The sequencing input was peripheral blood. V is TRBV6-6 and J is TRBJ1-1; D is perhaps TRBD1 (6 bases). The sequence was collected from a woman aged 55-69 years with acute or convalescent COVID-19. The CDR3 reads CASSLGFNTGLGTEAFF. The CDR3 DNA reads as TGTGCCAGCAGTCTAGGATTTAATACAGGGTTGGGGACTGAAGCTTTCTTT.